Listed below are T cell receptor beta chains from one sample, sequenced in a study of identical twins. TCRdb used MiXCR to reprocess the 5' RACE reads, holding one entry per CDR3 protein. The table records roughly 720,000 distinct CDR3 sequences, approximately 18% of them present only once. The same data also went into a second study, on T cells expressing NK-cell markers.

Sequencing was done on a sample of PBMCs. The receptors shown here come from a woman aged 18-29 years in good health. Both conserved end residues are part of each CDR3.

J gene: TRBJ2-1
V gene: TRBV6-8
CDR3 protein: CASSRRTGLAGQTYNEQFF

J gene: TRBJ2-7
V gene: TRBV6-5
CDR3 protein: CASSSPRRRGWEQYF

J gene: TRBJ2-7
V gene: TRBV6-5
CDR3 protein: CASSFRLRGQGEQYF

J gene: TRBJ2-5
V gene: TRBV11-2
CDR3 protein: CASSLIRVRTQYF

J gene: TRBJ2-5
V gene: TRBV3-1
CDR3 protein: CASSHERDFEETQYF

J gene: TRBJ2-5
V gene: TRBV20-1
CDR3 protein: CSALSSGHQETQYF

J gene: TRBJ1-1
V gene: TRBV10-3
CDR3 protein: CAISPGEDTEAFF

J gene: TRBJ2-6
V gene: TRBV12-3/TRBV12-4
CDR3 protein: CASTWWGVYGANVLTF

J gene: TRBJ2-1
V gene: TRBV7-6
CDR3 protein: CASSLGGGDSSYNEQFF

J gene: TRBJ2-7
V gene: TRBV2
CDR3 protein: CASRGEYEQYF

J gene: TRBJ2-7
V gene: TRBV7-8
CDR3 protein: CASSLAGGGSSYEQYF

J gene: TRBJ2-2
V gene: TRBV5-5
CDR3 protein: CASSIRGSGELFF

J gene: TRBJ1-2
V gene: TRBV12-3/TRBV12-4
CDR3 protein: CASSLSGQGPGGYTF

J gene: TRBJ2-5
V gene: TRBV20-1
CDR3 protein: CSATSLTSGERAGETQYF

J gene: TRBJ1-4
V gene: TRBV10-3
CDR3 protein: CAIRQGADNEKLFF

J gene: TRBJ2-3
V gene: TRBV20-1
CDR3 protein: CSATSQRGAQMDTQYF

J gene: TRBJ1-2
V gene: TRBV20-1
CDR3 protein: CSAILETAYGYTF

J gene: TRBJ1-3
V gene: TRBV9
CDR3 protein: CASSERPGFSGNTIYF

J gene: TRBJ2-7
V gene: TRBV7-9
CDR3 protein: CASSSLGSNEQYF

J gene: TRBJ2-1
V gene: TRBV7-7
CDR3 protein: CASSLIYSSYNEQFF

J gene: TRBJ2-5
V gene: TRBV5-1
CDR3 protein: CASSLAGGLQETQYF

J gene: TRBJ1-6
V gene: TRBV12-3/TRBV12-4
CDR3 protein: CASSSARSHSPLHF

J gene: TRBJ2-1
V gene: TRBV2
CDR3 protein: CASSEKGGHAWDEQFF

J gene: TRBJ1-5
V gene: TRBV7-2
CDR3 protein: CASSLGGKNQPQHF

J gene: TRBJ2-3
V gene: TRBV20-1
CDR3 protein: CSARDLEGGGRDTQYF

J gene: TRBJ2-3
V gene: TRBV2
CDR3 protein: CASSGLGLFITDTQYF

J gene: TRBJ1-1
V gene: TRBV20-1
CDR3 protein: CSASALNGWGTEAFF

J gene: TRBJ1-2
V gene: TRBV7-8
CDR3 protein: CASSFKREGHYGYTF

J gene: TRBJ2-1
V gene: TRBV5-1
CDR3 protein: CASRGSGSYNEQFF

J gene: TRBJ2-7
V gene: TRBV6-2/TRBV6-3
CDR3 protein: CASSGRDRAYEQYF

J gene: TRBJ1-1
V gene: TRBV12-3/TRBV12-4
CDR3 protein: CASSLAVQADTEAFF

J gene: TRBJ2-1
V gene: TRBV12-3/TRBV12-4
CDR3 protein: CASSPPGARGHEQFF

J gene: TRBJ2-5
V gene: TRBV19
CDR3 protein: CASSKEARDWQETQYF

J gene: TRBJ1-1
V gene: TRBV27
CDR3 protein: CASSFSGQGAGDEAFF

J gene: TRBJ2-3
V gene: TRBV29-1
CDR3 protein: CSVGGLAGTDTQYF

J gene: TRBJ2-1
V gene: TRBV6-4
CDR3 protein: CASSLRWGDEQFF

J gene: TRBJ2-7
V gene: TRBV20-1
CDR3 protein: CSAIRANNEQYF

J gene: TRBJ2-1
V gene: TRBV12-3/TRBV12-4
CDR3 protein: CASTAGLQGNEQFF

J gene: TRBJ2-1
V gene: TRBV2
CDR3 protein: CASRVTMGSYNEQFF

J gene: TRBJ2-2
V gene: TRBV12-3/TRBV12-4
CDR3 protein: CASSLRAPGELFF

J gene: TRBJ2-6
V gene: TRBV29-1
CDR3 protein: CSARDRGKGPGANVLTF

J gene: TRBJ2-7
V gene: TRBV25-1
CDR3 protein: CASSERLAGSYEQYF

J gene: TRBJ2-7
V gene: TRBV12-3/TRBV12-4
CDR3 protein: CASSSTRDRDPHEQYF

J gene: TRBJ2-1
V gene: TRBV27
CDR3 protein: CASSFWASGNSYNEQFF

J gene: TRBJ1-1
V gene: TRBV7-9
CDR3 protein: CASSQGRGAFF

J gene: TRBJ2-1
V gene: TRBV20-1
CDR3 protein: CSARGSSGRVDEQFF

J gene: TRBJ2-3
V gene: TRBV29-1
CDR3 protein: CSVETRGVPHTDTQYF

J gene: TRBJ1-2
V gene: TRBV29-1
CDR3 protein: CSVEPGTRGYTF

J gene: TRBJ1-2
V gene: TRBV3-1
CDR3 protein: CASSQERNRLYGYTF

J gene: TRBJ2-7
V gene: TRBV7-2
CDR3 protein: CASSLLPGQVGYEQYF

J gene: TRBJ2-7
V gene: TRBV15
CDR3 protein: CATSRDTGGYEQYF

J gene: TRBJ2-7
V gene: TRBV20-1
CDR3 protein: CSARKPGQGSSEQYF

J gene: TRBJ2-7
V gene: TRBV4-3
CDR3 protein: CASSQESGGYEQYF

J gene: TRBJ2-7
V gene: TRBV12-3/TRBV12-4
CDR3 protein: CASSFAYTGEQYF

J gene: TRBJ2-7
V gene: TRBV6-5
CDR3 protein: CASSYLAGVGEQYF

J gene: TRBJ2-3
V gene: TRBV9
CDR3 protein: CASTKDSSTDTQYF